The 14 T cell receptor beta chains in this list originate from one sample, sequenced in a study of cytomegalovirus exposure and HLA in healthy donors. Clones were sequenced by immunoSEQ multiplex PCR, and TCRdb holds only the in-frame ones, with some missing. The sample records some 320,000 clones, about 90% being singletons. Sequenced sample: PBMCs. These receptors all stem from a woman aged 25-40 years in good health and CMV-seropositive.

The J gene is TRBJ1-5, the V gene TRBV19; TRBD1 aligns across 7 bases. Trimming removed 3 bases from V and 4 bases from J; junction bases left unmatched: 6. This CDR3 region has 15 residues. Germline V gene lookup returns CDR1 LNHDA and CDR2 SQIVND (reference sequence). CDR3 protein: CASSIQTGPNQPQHF. In DNA, the CDR3 is TGTGCCAGTAGTATCCAGACAGGGCCTAATCAGCCCCAGCATTTT.

The chain uses TRBV2 and TRBJ1-5; 8 bases match TRBD1. The CDR3 consists of 14 residues. The V gene end was trimmed by 6 bases and the J gene end by 6 bases; junction bases not matched to a gene: 7. CDR1 is SNHLY and CDR2 is FYNNEI in the germline V gene. The CDR3 loop is CASRDGTGVQPQHF. The CDR3 bases are TGTGCCAGCAGGGACGGGACAGGAGTTCAGCCCCAGCATTTT. Filled out from reference TRBV2 and TRBJ1-5, the complete variable domain reads EPEVTQTPSHQVTQMGQEVILRCVPISNHLYFYWYRQILGQKVEFLVSFYNNEISEKSEIFDDQFSVERPDGSNFTLKIRSTKLEDSAMYFCASRDGTGVQPQHFGDGTRLSIL.

The gene calls are TRBV30 and TRBJ2-3; 8 bases fit TRBD1. The trim removed 4 bases at V and 5 bases at J, leaving 8 bases unmatched. Germline values: CDR1 GTSNPN, CDR2 SVGIG (reference sequence). The CDR3 is 14 amino acids. The DNA of the CDR3 is TGTGCCTGGACCTACCTTGACAGGGGAGATACGCAGTATTTT. The encoded protein is CAWTYLDRGDTQYF.

V gene TRBV5-4 combines with J gene TRBJ2-7; no reliable D call. Looked up from germline, CDR1 is SGHNT and CDR2 is YYREEE (reference sequence). The CDR3 loop spans 12 amino acids. The V gene lost 3 bases and the J gene lost 6 bases, with 10 bases spanning the gap. CDR3 amino acids: CASSSNLGEQYF. The DNA for the CDR3 is TGTGCCAGCAGCTCGAACTTGGGCGAGCAGTACTTC.

The V gene is TRBV5-4, the J gene TRBJ2-1; unclear D gene. The germline gives CDR1 SGHNT, CDR2 YYREEE (reference sequence). The V gene lost 4 bases and the J gene lost 1 base, with 9 bases spanning the gap. The length of the CDR3 is 14 residues. CDR3 amino acids: CASSTTKSYNEQFF. CDR3 nucleotides: TGTGCCAGCAGCACGACCAAATCCTACAATGAGCAGTTCTTC.

The genes are TRBV4-2 and TRBJ1-1, with 10 bases matching TRBD1. With V trimmed by 4 bases and J by 11 bases, 10 bases remained unmatched. This CDR3 has 14 amino acids. CDR1 and CDR2 from the germline V gene are LGHNA and YNFKEQ. CDR3 sequence: CASSPRDRGGKAFF. As DNA, the CDR3 is TGTGCCAGCAGCCCCCGGGACAGGGGTGGTAAGGCTTTCTTT.

V gene TRBV27 combines with J gene TRBJ2-5, with TRBD2 identical over 8 bases. CDR3 length equals 15 residues. The ends lost 5 bases at V and 3 bases at J; junction bases unmatched: 8. From germline, CDR1 is MNHEY and CDR2 SMNVEV (reference sequence). The CDR3 sequence is CASSPLAGIKETQYF. CDR3 nucleotide sequence: TGTGCCAGCAGTCCCTTAGCGGGGATAAAAGAGACCCAGTACTTC.

The chain uses TRBV7-3 and TRBJ2-4, with 10 bases lining up with TRBD1. The V and J ends lost 4 bases and 5 bases, in that order; junction bases with no gene match: 2. The length of the CDR3 is 14 residues. Germline V gives CDR1 SGHTA, CDR2 FQGTGA. The CDR3: CASSSTGGENIQYF. For the CDR3, the DNA is TGTGCCAGCAGCTCGACAGGGGGCGAAAACATTCAGTACTTC.

As regards this clone: Other nucleotide sequences in the sample specify the same CDR3. The rearrangement links TRBV5-6 to TRBJ2-1; D may correspond to TRBD1 or TRBD2 (6 bases each). CDR1 is SGHDT and CDR2 is YYEEEE in the germline V gene. V gave up 2 bases and J gave up 9 bases, with 9 bases separating them. The CDR3 length is 12 residues. CDR3 amino acids: CASSLGGGEQFF. CDR3 coding DNA: TGTGCCAGCAGCTTAGGAGGGGGTGAGCAGTTCTTC.

The rearrangement joins TRBV19 to TRBJ1-1, with 9 bases lining up with TRBD1. In germline, CDR1 is LNHDA, CDR2 SQIVND (reference sequence). The junction had 3 bases not matched to a gene; V was cut back by 4 bases and J by 3 bases. CDR3 length: 14 amino acids. The CDR3 DNA follows: TGTGCCAGTAGTAGGAGACAGGGGGACACTGAAGCTTTCTTT. Protein: CASSRRQGDTEAFF. The whole variable domain, remainder taken from reference TRBV19 and TRBJ1-1, is DGGITQSPKYLFRKEGQNVTLSCEQNLNHDAMYWYRQDPGQGLRLIYYSQIVNDFQKGDIAEGYSVSREKKESFPLTVTSAQKNPTAFYLCASSRRQGDTEAFFGQGTRLTVV.

This chain links TRBV28 with TRBJ1-5; 9 bases agree with TRBD1. V shed 1 base and J 8 bases; nucleotides not matched to a gene: 3. The CDR3 loop spans 14 amino acids. CDR1 and CDR2 (germline): MDHEN, SYDVKM. CDR3 region: CASSLYGTGKPQHF. The CDR3 DNA reads TGTGCCAGCAGTTTATACGGGACAGGGAAGCCCCAGCATTTT. The entire variable domain, with the rest obtained from reference TRBV28 and TRBJ1-5, is as follows: DVKVTQSSRYLVKRTGEKVFLECVQDMDHENMFWYRQDPGLGLRLIYFSYDVKMKEKGDIPEGYSVSREKKERFSLILESASTNQTSMYLCASSLYGTGKPQHFGDGTRLSIL.

This rearrangement joins TRBV6-5 to TRBJ2-5; no clear D. Trimming cost V 2 bases and J 4 bases, with 11 bases left between them. The V gene's germline CDR1 is MNHEY and CDR2 SVGAGI. The CDR3 runs to 14 residues. CDR3 DNA: TGTGCCAGCAGTTACAATAGGGTTCGAGAGACCCAGTACTTC. It yields the protein CASSYNRVRETQYF.

J is TRBJ2-7 and V is TRBV2; D is perhaps TRBD1 (6 bases). In germline, CDR1 is SNHLY, CDR2 FYNNEI. The CDR3 has 13 residues. V lost 6 bases and J lost 3, with 12 bases in between. The DNA of the CDR3 is TGTGCCAGCAGACAAACAGGGATCTACGAGCAGTACTTC. It specifies CASRQTGIYEQYF. Supplemented by reference TRBV2 and TRBJ2-7, the full variable domain reads EPEVTQTPSHQVTQMGQEVILRCVPISNHLYFYWYRQILGQKVEFLVSFYNNEISEKSEIFDDQFSVERPDGSNFTLKIRSTKLEDSAMYFCASRQTGIYEQYFGPGTRLTVT.

This clone has just one count. The chain uses TRBV5-4 and TRBJ2-3; D gene unclear. Germline V gives CDR1 SGHNT, CDR2 YYREEE (reference sequence). V dropped 5 bases and J dropped 0 bases, with 4 bases sitting between them. CDR3 length: 12 amino acids. The CDR3 region has the DNA TGTGCCAGCAGTGCTAGCACAGATACGCAGTATTTT. Residues: CASSASTDTQYF.